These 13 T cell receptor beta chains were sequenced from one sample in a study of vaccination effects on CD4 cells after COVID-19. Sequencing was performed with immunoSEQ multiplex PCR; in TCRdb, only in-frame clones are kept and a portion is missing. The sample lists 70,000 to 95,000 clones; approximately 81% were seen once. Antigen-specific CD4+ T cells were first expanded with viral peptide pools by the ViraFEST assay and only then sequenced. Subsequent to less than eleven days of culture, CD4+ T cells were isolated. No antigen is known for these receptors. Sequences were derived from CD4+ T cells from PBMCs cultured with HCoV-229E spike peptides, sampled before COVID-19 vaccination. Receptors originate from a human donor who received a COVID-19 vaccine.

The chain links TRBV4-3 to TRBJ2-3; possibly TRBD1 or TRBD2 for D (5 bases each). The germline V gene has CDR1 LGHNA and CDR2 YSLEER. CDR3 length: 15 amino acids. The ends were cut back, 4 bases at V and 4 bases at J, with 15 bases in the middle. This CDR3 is CASSRGRAGADTQYF. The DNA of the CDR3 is TGCGCCAGCAGCCGTGGCAGGGCGGGTGCAGATACGCAGTATTTT.

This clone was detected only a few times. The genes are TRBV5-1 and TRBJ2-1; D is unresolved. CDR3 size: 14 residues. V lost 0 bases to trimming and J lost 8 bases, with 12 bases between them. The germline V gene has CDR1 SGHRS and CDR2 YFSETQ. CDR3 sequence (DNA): TGCGCCAGCAGCTTGGGCGGTGCGTACGATGAGCAGTTCTTC. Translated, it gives CASSLGGAYDEQFF. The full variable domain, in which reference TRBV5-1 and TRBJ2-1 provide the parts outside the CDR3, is KAGVTQTPRYLIKTRGQQVTLSCSPISGHRSVSWYQQTPGQGLQFLFEYFSETQRNKGNFPGRFSGRQFSNSRSEMNVSTLELGDSALYLCASSLGGAYDEQFFGPGTRLTVL.

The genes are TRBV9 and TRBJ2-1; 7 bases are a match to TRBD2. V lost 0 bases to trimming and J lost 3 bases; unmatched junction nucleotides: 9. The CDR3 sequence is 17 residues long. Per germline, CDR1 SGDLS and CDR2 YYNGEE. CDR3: CASSVDPWSGDYNEQFF. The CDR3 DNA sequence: TGTGCCAGCAGCGTAGATCCATGGAGCGGGGACTACAATGAGCAGTTCTTC.

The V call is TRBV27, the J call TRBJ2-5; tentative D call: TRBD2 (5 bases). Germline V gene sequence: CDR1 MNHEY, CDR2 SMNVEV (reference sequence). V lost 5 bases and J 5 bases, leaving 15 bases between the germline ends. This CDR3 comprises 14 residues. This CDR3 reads CASSLGPGGETQYF. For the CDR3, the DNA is TGTGCCAGCAGTCTTGGTCCCGGCGGGGAGACCCAGTACTTC.

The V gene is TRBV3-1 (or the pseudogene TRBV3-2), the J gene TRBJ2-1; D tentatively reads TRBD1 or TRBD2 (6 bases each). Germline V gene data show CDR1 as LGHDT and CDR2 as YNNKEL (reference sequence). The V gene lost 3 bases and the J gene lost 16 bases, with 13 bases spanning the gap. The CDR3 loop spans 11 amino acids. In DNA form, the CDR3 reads TGTGCCAGCAGCCAGGGGGCCGGGAGATTCTTC. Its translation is CASSQGAGRFF.

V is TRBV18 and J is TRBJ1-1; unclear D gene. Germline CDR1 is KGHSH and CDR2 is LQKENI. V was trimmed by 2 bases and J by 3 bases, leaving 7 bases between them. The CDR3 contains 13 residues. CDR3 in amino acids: CASSPSRYTEAFF. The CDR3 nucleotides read TGTGCCAGCTCACCATCGCGGTACACTGAAGCTTTCTTT.

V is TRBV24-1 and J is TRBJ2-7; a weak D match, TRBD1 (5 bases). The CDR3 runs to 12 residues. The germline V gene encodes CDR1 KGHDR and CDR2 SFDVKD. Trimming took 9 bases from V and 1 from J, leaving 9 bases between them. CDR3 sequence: CATADSSYEQYV. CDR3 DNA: TGTGCCACCGCTGACAGTTCCTACGAGCAGTACGTC.

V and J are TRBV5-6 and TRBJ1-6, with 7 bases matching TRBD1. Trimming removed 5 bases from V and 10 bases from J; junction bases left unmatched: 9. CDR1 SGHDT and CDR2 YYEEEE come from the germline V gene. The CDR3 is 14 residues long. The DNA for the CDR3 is TGTGCCAGCAGAAGAGCAGGGGGAGACTCACCCCTCCACTTT. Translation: CASRRAGGDSPLHF.

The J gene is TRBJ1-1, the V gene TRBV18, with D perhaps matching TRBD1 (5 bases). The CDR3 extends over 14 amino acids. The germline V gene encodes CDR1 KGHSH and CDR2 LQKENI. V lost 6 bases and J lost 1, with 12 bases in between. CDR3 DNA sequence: TGTGCCAGCTCCCAGGGAAACAAGAACACTGAAGCTTTCTTT. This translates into CASSQGNKNTEAFF.

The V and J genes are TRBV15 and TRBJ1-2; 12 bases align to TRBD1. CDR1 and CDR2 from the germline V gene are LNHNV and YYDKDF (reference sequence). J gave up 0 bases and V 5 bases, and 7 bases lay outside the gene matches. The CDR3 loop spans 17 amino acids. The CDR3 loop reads CATSPRDRGPPNYGYTF. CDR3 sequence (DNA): TGTGCCACCAGCCCTCGGGACAGGGGGCCTCCTAACTATGGCTACACCTTC.

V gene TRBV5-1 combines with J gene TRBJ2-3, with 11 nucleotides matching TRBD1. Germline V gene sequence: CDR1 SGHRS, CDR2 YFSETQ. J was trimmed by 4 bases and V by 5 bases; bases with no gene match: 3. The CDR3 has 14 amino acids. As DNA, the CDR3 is TGCGCCAGCAGTAGGACAGGGGGCCCAGATACGCAGTATTTT. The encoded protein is CASSRTGGPDTQYF. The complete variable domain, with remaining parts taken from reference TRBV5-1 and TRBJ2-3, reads KAGVTQTPRYLIKTRGQQVTLSCSPISGHRSVSWYQQTPGQGLQFLFEYFSETQRNKGNFPGRFSGRQFSNSRSEMNVSTLELGDSALYLCASSRTGGPDTQYFGPGTRLTVL.

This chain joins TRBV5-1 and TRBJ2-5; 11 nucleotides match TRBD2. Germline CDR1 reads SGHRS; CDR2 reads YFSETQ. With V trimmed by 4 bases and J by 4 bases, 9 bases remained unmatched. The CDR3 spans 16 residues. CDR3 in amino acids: CASSGGTSGLLETQYF. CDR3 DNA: TGCGCCAGCAGCGGCGGGACTAGCGGCCTGTTAGAGACCCAGTACTTC.

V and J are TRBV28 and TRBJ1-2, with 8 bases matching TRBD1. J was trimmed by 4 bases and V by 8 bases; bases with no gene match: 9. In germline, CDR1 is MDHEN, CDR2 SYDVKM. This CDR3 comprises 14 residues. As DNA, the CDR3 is TGTGCCAGCCTTACCCAGGGGGCAGGCTATGGCTACACCTTC. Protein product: CASLTQGAGYGYTF.